Detailed here is one TCR beta chain. Antigen specificity is unknown. The data belong to a study of response to subunit inactivated influenza vaccine. Study findings and constraints: Researchers suggested that each seasonal influenza vaccination recruits few new T cells.

The CDR3 contains 13 residues. V lost 6 bases, J lost 8 bases, and 13 bases lay in between. The germline CDR1 and CDR2 sequences are MNHNS and SASEGT. TCRdb recomputed calls from the RT-PCR reads with MiXCR, one row per CDR3 protein. In the table there are around 520,000 distinct CDR3 sequences, about 25% of which are singletons. Source: CD4+ T cells sorted from PBMCs, taken 5 days after vaccination. The chain combines TRBV6-1 with TRBJ1-4; no clear D. The TCR originated in a man aged 50-59 years who received an inactivated influenza vaccine. The CDR3 is CASRQGLYEKLFF. The CDR3 DNA reads TGTGCCAGCAGGCAAGGGTTGTACGAAAAACTGTTTTTT.